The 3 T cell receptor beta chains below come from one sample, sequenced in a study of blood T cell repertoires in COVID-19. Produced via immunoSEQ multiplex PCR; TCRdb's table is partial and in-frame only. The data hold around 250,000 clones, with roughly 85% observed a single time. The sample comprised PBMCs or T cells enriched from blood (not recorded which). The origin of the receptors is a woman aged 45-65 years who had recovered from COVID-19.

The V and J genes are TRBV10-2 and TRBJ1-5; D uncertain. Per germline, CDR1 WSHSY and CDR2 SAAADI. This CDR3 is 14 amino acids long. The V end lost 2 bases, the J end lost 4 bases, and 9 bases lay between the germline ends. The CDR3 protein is CASSEGLSNQPQHF. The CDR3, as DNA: TGCGCCAGCAGTGAGGGACTCTCAAATCAGCCCCAGCATTTT.

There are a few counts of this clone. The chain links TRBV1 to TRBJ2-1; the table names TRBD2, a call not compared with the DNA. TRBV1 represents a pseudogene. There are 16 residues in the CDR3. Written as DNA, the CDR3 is TGCACCAGCAGCCCCTATGGAGGGAGGTTCGGCAATGAGCAGTTCTTC. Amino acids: CTSSPYGGRFGNEQFF.

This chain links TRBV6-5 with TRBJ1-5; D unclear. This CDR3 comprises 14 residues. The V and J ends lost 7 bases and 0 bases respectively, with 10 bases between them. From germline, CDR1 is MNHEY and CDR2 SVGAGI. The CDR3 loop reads CASISVLSNQPQHF. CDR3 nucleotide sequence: TGTGCCAGCATCTCTGTTCTTAGCAATCAGCCCCAGCATTTT.